Below are 15 T cell receptor beta chains sequenced from a single sample in a study of radiotherapy plus CTLA-4 blockade in lung cancer. The data were produced by immunoSEQ multiplex PCR, yet TCRdb's version contains in-frame clones alone and is incomplete. The sample records about 62,000 clones, approximately 76% being singletons. The sequences come from peripheral blood, collected from a patient treated with radiotherapy plus ipilimumab. These receptors came from a human donor with non-small cell lung cancer who had a complete response to radiotherapy plus ipilimumab.

The chain recombines TRBV6-5 with TRBJ1-1; perhaps TRBD1 as D (5 bases). This CDR3 comprises 15 residues. CDR1 MNHEY and CDR2 SVGAGI come from the germline V gene. Trimming took off 3 bases at V and 0 bases at J, with 11 bases between the two ends. CDR3 sequence (DNA): TGTGCCAGCAGTTATCGGGGACTCATGAACACTGAAGCTTTCTTT. This gives the protein CASSYRGLMNTEAFF.

V is TRBV7-9 and J is TRBJ2-3; D is perhaps TRBD1 (5 bases). This CDR3 comprises 12 residues. V was clipped by 3 bases and J by 6 bases, with 7 bases between them. Germline V gene lookup returns CDR1 SEHNR and CDR2 FQNEAQ (reference sequence). The CDR3 nucleotides are TGTGCCAGCAGCTTGGGGCGGGATACGCAGTATTTT. This codes for CASSLGRDTQYF.

This rearrangement joins TRBV7-9 to TRBJ1-4, with 8 nucleotides matching TRBD1. The CDR3 loop spans 15 amino acids. V was pared by 5 bases and J by 5 bases, with 7 bases of the junction left unmatched. From germline, CDR1 is SEHNR and CDR2 FQNEAQ (reference sequence). The DNA of the CDR3 is TGTGCCAGCAGCCAGCGGACAGGGCTGAATGAAAAACTGTTTTTT. Protein: CASSQRTGLNEKLFF.

The chain carries TRBV6-6 and TRBJ2-3; 8 bases fit TRBD2. V lost 7 bases, J lost 4 bases, and 7 bases stayed unmatched. In germline, CDR1 is MNHNY, CDR2 SVGAGI (reference sequence). The CDR3 length is 14 residues. CDR3 residues: CASMDGGAADTQYF. The CDR3 DNA reads TGTGCCAGCATGGACGGGGGGGCGGCAGATACGCAGTATTTT.

Written as DNA, the CDR3 is TGTGCCAGCAGGTCCCCGGCGGACTATAATTCACCCCTCCACTTT. Translating it yields CASRSPADYNSPLHF. The J gene is TRBJ1-6, the V gene TRBV7-9; D gene uncertain. The CDR3 has 15 residues. The V gene's germline CDR1 is SEHNR and CDR2 FQNEAQ (reference sequence). The V end was cut by 6 bases, the J end by 3 bases, with 12 bases between.

The V and J genes are TRBV5-1 and TRBJ2-5; 8 nucleotides agree with TRBD1. There are 17 residues in the CDR3. CDR1 SGHRS and CDR2 YFSETQ come from the germline V gene. Losses at the gene ends were 4 bases for V and 4 bases for J; bases not matched to a gene: 15. DNA of the CDR3: TGCGCCAGCAGCCTTCATGGGACCCGCAGGGGGCCAGAGACCCAGTACTTC. This gives the protein CASSLHGTRRGPETQYF.

The chain's CDR3 is CASSYQGRSYEQYF. The CDR3, as DNA: TGTGCCAGCAGTTACCAGGGAAGGAGCTACGAGCAGTACTTC. This chain links TRBV6-5 with TRBJ2-7; the D gene is possibly TRBD1 (5 bases). V dropped 2 bases and J dropped 3 bases, with 11 bases sitting between them. Germline CDR1 MNHEY, CDR2 SVGAGI. CDR3 size: 14 residues.

This chain links TRBV27 with TRBJ1-3; D perhaps matches TRBD1 (6 bases). This CDR3 is built from 14 residues. V lost 5 bases and J 1 base, leaving 9 bases between the germline ends. Germline loops: CDR1 MNHEY, CDR2 SMNVEV (reference sequence). CDR3 region: CASSMDRSGNTIYF. CDR3 bases: TGTGCCAGCAGTATGGACAGATCTGGAAACACCATATATTTT.

The genes are TRBV9 and TRBJ2-3, with 12 bases matching TRBD2. The CDR3 contains 18 residues. CDR1 is SGDLS, CDR2 YYNGEE, per germline. Trimming took 0 bases from V and 0 from J; bases not matched to a gene: 5. The CDR3 DNA reads as TGTGCCAGCAGCGTAGGCCTAGCGGGAGGGCCTAGCACAGATACGCAGTATTTT. This translates into CASSVGLAGGPSTDTQYF.

This rearrangement joins TRBV10-1 to TRBJ2-3, with a possible D match to TRBD2 (6 bases). The CDR3 length is 13 residues. V dropped 6 bases and J dropped 1 base, with 8 bases sitting between them. Germline V gene lookup returns CDR1 WNHNN and CDR2 SYGVQD (reference sequence). As DNA, the CDR3 is TGCGCCAGCAGGCCGGGAGGCACAGATACGCAGTATTTT. It encodes CASRPGGTDTQYF.

This clone was detected a few times. V and J are TRBV6-5 and TRBJ1-2, with 9 bases aligning to TRBD1. The germline CDR1 and CDR2 sequences are MNHEY and SVGAGI. V was clipped by 0 bases and J by 4 bases; unmatched bases: 0. This CDR3 comprises 14 residues. The CDR3 region has the DNA TGTGCCAGCAGTTACTCGACAGGGGGCTATGGCTACACCTTC. Encoded protein: CASSYSTGGYGYTF.

This rearrangement joins TRBV29-1 to TRBJ2-7; tentatively, D is TRBD2 (6 bases). The CDR3 spans 11 residues. Deletions cut 7 bases from V and 0 bases from J, with 7 bases between. Germline CDR1 SQVTM, CDR2 ANQGSEA. CDR3 nucleotides: TGCAGCGCGCGGGACTCCTACGAGCAGTACTTC. Translated: CSARDSYEQYF.

This chain's CDR3 is CASSYPPGRGGANVLTF. DNA for the CDR3: TGTGCCAGTAGCTACCCCCCAGGGCGAGGAGGGGCCAACGTCCTGACTTTC. The genes are TRBV19 and TRBJ2-6; tentative D call: TRBD1 (5 bases). Germline loops: CDR1 LNHDA, CDR2 SQIVND (reference sequence). The CDR3 is 17 amino acids. V lost 6 bases and J 4 bases, leaving 19 bases between the germline ends. Complete variable domain (other parts from reference TRBV19 and TRBJ2-6): DGGITQSPKYLFRKEGQNVTLSCEQNLNHDAMYWYRQDPGQGLRLIYYSQIVNDFQKGDIAEGYSVSREKKESFPLTVTSAQKNPTAFYLCASSYPPGRGGANVLTFGAGSRLTVL.

CDR3 protein: CASSPPGDYEQYF. DNA for the CDR3: TGTGCCAGCAGCCCCCCAGGCGATTACGAGCAGTACTTC. This chain uses TRBV13 with TRBJ2-5; D ambiguous. The end of the DNA fits TRBJ2-7 better, so the J call may be wrong. CDR1 is PRHDT and CDR2 is FYEKMQ in the germline V gene (reference sequence). This CDR3 has 13 amino acids.

The V gene is TRBV19, the J gene TRBJ2-7; 7 bases map to TRBD2. With V trimmed by 4 bases and J by 3 bases, 9 bases remained unmatched. The CDR3 runs to 15 residues. Looked up from germline, CDR1 is LNHDA and CDR2 is SQIVND (reference sequence). CDR3 amino acids: CASSTSSGRGYEQYF. CDR3 nucleotides: TGTGCCAGTAGTACCTCTAGCGGACGTGGCTACGAGCAGTACTTC.